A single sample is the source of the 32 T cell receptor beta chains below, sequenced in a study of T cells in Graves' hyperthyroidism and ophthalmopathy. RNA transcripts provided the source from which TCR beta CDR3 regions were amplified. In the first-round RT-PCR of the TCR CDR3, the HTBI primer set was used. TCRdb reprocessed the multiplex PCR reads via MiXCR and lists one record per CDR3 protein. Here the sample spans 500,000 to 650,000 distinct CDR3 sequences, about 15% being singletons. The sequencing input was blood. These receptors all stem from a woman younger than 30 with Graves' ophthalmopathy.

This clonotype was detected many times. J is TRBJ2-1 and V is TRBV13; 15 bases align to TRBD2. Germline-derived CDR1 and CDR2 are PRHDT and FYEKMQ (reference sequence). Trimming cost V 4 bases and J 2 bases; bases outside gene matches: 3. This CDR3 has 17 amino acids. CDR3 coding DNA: TGTGCCAGCAGCTCCCGGACTAGCGGGGGGGCCTACAATGAGCAGTTCTTC. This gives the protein CASSSRTSGGAYNEQFF.

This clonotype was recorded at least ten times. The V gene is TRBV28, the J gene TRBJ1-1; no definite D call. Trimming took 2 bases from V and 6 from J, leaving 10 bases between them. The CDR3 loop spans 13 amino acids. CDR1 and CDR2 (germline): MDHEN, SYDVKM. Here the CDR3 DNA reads TGTGCCAGCAGTTTAGTCTATTCGTCTGAAGCTTTCTTT. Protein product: CASSLVYSSEAFF.

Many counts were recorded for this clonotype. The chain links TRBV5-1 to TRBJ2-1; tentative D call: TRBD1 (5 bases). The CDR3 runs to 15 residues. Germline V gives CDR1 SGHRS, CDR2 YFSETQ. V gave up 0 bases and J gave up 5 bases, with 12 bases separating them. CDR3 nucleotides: TGCGCCAGCAGCTTGGAAGGGGCTTCGCACAATGAGCAGTTCTTC. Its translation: CASSLEGASHNEQFF. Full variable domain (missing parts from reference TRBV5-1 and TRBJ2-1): KAGVTQTPRYLIKTRGQQVTLSCSPISGHRSVSWYQQTPGQGLQFLFEYFSETQRNKGNFPGRFSGRQFSNSRSEMNVSTLELGDSALYLCASSLEGASHNEQFFGPGTRLTVL.

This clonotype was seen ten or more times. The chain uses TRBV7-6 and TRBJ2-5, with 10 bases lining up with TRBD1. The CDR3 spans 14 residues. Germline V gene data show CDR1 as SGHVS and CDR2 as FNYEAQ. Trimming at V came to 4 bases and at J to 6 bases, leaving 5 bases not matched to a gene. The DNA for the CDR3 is TGTGCCAGCAGCTATAGGACAGGGGGGCAGACCCAGTACTTC. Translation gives CASSYRTGGQTQYF.

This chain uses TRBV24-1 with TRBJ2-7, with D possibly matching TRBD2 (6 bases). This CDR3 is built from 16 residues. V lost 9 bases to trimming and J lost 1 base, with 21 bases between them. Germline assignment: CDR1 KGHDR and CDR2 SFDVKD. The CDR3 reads CATPAGIEGRSYEQYF. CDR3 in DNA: TGTGCCACCCCAGCGGGTATTGAAGGCAGGTCCTACGAGCAGTACTTC.

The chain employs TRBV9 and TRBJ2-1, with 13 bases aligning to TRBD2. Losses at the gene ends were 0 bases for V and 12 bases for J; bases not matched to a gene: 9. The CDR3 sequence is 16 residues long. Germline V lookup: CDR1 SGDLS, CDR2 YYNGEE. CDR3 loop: CASSVGARTSGGGQFF. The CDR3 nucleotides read TGTGCCAGCAGCGTAGGAGCTCGAACTAGCGGGGGGGGGCAGTTCTTC.

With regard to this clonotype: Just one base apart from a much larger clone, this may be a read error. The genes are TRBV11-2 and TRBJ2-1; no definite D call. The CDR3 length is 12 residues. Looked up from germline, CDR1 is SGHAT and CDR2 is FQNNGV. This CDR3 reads CASSLGPGEQSF. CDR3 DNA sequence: TGTGCCAGCAGCTTAGGTCCCGGTGAGCAGTCCTTC.

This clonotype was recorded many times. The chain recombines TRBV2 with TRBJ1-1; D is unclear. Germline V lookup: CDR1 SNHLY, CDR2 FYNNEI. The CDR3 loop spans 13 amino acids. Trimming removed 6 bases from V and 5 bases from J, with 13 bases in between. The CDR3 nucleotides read TGTGCCAGCAGCATCCACGGGCGGACTGAAGCTTTCTTT. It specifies CASSIHGRTEAFF. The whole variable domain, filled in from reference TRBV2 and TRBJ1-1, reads EPEVTQTPSHQVTQMGQEVILRCVPISNHLYFYWYRQILGQKVEFLVSFYNNEISEKSEIFDDQFSVERPDGSNFTLKIRSTKLEDSAMYFCASSIHGRTEAFFGQGTRLTVV.

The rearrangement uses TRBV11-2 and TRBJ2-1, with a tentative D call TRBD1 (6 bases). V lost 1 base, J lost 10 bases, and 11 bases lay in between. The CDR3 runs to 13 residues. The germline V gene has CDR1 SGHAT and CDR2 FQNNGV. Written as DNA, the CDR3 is TGTGCCAGCAGCTTAGTAGTGGGGGCAGAGCAGTTCTTC. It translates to CASSLVVGAEQFF.

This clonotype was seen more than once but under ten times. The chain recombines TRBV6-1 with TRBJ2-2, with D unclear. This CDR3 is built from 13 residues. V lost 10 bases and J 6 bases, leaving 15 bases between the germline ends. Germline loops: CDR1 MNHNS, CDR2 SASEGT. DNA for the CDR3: TGTGCCATAGCACGATCAGGCGCCGGGGAGCTGTTTTTT. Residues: CAIARSGAGELFF.

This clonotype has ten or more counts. The CDR3 bases are TGCGCCAGCGGAACTAGCGGGGGTATCCCGAGCAATGAGCAGTTCTTC. This sequence encodes CASGTSGGIPSNEQFF. V usage is TRBV10-2 and J usage is TRBJ2-1, with 11 bases that match TRBD2. V shed 8 bases, J shed 6 bases, and the junction held 12 bases outside the gene matches. CDR3 length: 16 amino acids. Per the germline V gene, CDR1 is WSHSY and CDR2 is SAAADI.

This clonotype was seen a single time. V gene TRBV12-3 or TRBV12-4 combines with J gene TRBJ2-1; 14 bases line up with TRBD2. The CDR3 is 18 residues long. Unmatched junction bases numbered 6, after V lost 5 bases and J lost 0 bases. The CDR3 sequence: CASSRGTSGGSSYNEQFF. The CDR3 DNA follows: TGTGCCAGCAGTCGGGGGACTAGCGGGGGTAGCTCCTACAATGAGCAGTTCTTC.

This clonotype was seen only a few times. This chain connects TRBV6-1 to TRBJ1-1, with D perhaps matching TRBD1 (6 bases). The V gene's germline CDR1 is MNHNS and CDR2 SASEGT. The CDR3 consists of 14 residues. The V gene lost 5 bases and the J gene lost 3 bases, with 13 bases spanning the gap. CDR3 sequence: CASSYTGLDTEAFF. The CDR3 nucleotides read TGTGCCAGCAGTTATACAGGGTTAGACACTGAAGCTTTCTTT.

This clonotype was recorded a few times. The CDR3 region is CASSQDKDNYNEQFF. The CDR3 nucleotides are TGTGCCAGCAGCCAAGATAAGGACAACTACAATGAGCAGTTCTTC. The V and J genes are TRBV7-2 and TRBJ2-1, with a possible D match to TRBD1 (5 bases). This CDR3 has 15 residues. CDR1 and CDR2 from the germline V gene are SGHTA and FQGNSA. Trimming left V 5 bases short and J 3 bases short, with 14 bases between.

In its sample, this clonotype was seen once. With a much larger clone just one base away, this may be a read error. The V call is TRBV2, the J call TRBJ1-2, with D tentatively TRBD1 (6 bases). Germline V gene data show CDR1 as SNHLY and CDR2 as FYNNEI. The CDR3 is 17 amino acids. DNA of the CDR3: TGTGCCAGCAGTGAAGGGGGGCGGGGACACATTAACTGTGGCTACACCTTC. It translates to CASSEGGRGHINCGYTF.

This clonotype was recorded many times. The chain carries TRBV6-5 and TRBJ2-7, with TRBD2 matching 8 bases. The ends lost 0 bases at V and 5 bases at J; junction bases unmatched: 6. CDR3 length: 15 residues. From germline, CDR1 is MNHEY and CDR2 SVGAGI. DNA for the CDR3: TGTGCCAGCAGTTACTCGAGGCGGGGGGCCGACGAGCAGTACTTC. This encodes CASSYSRRGADEQYF.

CDR3 nucleotides: TGCGCCAGCAGCTGGGCTAGCGGAGACAATGAGCAGTTCTTC. This translates into CASSWASGDNEQFF. The V call is TRBV5-1, the J call TRBJ2-1; 7 bases agree with TRBD2. The CDR3 runs to 14 residues. The ends lost 3 bases at V and 5 bases at J; junction bases unmatched: 5. Germline lookup yields CDR1 SGHRS and CDR2 YFSETQ.

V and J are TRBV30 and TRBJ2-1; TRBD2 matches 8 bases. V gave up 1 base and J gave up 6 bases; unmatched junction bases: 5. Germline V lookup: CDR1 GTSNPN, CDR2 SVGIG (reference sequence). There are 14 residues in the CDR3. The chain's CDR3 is CAWSAAGEVNEQFF. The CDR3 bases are TGTGCCTGGAGTGCAGCGGGAGAGGTCAATGAGCAGTTCTTC.

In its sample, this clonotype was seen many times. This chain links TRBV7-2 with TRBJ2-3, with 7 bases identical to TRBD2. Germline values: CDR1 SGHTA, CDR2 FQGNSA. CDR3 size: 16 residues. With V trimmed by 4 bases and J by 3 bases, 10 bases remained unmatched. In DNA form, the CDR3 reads TGTGCCAGCAGCTCCCCCCCTAACGGGAGGACAGATACGCAGTATTTT. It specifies CASSSPPNGRTDTQYF.

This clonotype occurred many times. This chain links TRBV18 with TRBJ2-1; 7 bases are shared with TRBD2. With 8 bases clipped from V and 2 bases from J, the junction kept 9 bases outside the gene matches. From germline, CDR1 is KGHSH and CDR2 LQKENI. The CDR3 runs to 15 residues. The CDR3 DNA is TGTGCCAGCCGAACAGCGGGACGCCCCTACAATGAGCAGTTCTTC. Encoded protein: CASRTAGRPYNEQFF.

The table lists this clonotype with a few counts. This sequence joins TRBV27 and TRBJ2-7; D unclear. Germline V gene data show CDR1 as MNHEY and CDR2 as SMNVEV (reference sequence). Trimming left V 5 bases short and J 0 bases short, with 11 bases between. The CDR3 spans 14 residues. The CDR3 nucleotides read TGTGCCAGCAGTCCCCTATCGGGCTCCTACGAGCAGTACTTC. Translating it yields CASSPLSGSYEQYF.

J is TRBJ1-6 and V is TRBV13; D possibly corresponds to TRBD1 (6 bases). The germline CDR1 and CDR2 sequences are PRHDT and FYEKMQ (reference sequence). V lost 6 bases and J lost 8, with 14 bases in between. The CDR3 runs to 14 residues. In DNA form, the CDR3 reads TGTGCCAGCAGTTTTGCAGGGGATCATTCACCCCTCCACTTT. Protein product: CASSFAGDHSPLHF.

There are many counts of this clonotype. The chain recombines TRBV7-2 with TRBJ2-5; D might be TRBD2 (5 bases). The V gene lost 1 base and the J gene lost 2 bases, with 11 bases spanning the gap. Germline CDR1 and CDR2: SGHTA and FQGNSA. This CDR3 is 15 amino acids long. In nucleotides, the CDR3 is TGTGCCAGCAGCTTAGGTTCCGGGATACAAGAGACCCAGTACTTC. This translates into CASSLGSGIQETQYF.

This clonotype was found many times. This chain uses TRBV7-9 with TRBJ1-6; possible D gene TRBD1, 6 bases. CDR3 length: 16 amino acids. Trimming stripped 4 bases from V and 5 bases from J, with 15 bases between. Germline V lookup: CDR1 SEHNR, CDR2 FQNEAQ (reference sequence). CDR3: CASSWASGGNNSPLHF. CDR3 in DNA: TGTGCCAGCAGCTGGGCCAGCGGGGGCAATAATTCACCCCTCCACTTT.

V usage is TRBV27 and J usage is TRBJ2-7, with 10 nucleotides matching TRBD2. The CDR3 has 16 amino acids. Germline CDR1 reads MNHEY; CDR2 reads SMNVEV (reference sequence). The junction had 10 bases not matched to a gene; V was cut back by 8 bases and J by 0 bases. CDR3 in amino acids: CASGMGLARSSYEQYF. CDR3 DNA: TGTGCCAGCGGGATGGGACTAGCGCGAAGCTCCTACGAGCAGTACTTC.

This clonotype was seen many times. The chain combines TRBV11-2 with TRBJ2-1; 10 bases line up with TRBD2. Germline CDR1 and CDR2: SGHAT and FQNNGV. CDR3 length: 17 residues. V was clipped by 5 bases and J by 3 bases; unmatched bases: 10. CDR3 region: CASSPYPSGRDYNEQFF. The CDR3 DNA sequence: TGTGCCAGCAGCCCATACCCGAGCGGGAGGGACTACAATGAGCAGTTCTTC.

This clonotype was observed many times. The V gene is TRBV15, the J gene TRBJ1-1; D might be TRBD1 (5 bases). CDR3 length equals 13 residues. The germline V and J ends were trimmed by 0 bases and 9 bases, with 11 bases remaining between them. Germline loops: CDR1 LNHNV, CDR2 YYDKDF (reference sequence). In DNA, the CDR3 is TGTGCCACCAGCAGAGATCAGCAGGGACAAGCTTTCTTT. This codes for CATSRDQQGQAFF.

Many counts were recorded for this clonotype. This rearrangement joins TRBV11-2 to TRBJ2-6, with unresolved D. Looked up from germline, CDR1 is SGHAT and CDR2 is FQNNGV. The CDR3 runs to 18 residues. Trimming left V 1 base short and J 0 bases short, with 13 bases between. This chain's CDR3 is CASSLVARSSSGANVLTF. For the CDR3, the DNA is TGTGCCAGCAGCTTAGTTGCAAGGTCTAGCTCTGGGGCCAACGTCCTGACTTTC.

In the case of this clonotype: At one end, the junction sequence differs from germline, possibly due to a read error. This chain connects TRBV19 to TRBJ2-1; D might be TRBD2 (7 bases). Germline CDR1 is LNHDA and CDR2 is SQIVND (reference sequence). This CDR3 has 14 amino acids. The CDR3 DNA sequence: TGTGCTAGTAATACGGGGGGCAGCTTTCATGAGCAGTTCTTC. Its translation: CASNTGGSFHEQFF.

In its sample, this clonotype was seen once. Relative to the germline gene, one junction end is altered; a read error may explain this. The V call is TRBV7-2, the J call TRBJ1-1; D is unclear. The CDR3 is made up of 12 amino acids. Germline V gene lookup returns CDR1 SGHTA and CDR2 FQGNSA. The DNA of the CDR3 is TGTGCCTGCAGCTTAGGTTGGGGTGGAGCTCTCTTT. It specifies CACSLGWGGALF.

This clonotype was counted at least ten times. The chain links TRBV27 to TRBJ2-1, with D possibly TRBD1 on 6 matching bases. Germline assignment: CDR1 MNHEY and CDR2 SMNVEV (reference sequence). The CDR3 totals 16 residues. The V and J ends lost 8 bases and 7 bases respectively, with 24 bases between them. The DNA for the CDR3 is TGTGCCAGCGTCCTCCGAGGGGGACGCCGAGGGAATGAGCAGTTCTTC. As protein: CASVLRGGRRGNEQFF.

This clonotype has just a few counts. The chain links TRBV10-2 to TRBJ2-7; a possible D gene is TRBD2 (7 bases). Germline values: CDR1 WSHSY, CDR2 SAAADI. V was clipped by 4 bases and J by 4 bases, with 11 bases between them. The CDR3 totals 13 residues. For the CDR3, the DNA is TGCGCCAGCAGTGGGGGGGGCTTTTACGAGCAGTACTTC. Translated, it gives CASSGGGFYEQYF.